These T cell receptor beta chains were read from a single sample in a study of cytomegalovirus exposure and HLA in healthy donors. The data were produced by immunoSEQ multiplex PCR, yet TCRdb's version contains in-frame clones alone and is incomplete. The sample gives 150,000 to 200,000 clones, about 13% of which show up once; approximately 8.4% is in the top ten. The sequenced sample was PBMCs. These receptors all come from a man aged 45-65 years in good health and CMV-seropositive. CDR3s include the opening cysteine and the closing phenylalanine or tryptophan. A D gene is named only where the DNA matches it firmly. The size field is filled for only some rows; it gives once, few, many or a size class.

J,V,D,size,DNA,CDR3
TRBJ1-2,TRBV6-1,-,few,TGTGCCAGCAGTGAGCAGGCGGGTGGCTACACCTTC,CASSEQAGGYTF
TRBJ1-1,TRBV11-3,-,-,TGTGCCAGCAGCCTGGGGGAGGGCACTGAAGCTTTCTTT,CASSLGEGTEAFF
TRBJ2-5,TRBV11-2,TRBD2,-,TGTGCCAGCAGCTTGGTAGCGGGGGGCCCCCAAGAGACCCAGTACTTC,CASSLVAGGPQETQYF
TRBJ1-4,TRBV9,-,-,TGTGCCAGCAGCTTCAGGGGCGGGGGGCTGCCTGAAAAACTGTTTTTT,CASSFRGGGLPEKLFF
TRBJ2-5,TRBV15,-,few,TGTGCCTCCGGTCGGTACCAAGAGACCCAGTACTTC,CASGRYQETQYF
TRBJ1-2,TRBV5-4,-,-,TGTGCCAGCAGCTGGATGACTGAATACTATGGCTACACCTTC,CASSWMTEYYGYTF
TRBJ2-5,TRBV7-2,TRBD2,-,TGTGCCAGCAGCTTAATTAGCGGGGTGATACAAGAGACCCAGTACTTC,CASSLISGVIQETQYF
TRBJ2-5,TRBV4-1,TRBD2,-,TGCGCCAGCAGCCTTACATATGGACTAGCGGGGGGGAGCCTCCAAGAGACCCAGTACTTC,CASSLTYGLAGGSLQETQYF
TRBJ1-2,TRBV15,-,-,TGTGCCACCAGCAGAGAGGAGAAGCTTAACTATGGCTACACCTTC,CATSREEKLNYGYTF
TRBJ2-2,TRBV2,-,few,TGTGCCAGCAGTGAAGCCAGGGGACCCGGGGAGCTGTTTTTT,CASSEARGPGELFF
TRBJ2-7,TRBV4-2,-,-,TGTGCCAGCAGCCAAGATCGGGTCACCTACGAGCAGTACTTC,CASSQDRVTYEQYF
TRBJ1-2,TRBV6-5,TRBD1,few,TGTGCCAGCACCGCGACAGGGGGACGGAACTATGGCTACACCTTC,CASTATGGRNYGYTF
TRBJ1-6,TRBV7-2,-,-,TGTGCCAGCAGACCGGACGGGGGGCAAAATTCACCCCTCCACTTT,CASRPDGGQNSPLHF
TRBJ2-7,TRBV11-1,TRBD1,-,TGTGCCAGCAGCTTAAGTGGGACAGGGCTTTACGAGCAGTACTTC,CASSLSGTGLYEQYF
TRBJ1-1,TRBV6-6,-,-,TGTGCCAGCAGTTACGCGCTAGGTGGGGAGACTGAAGCTTTCTTT,CASSYALGGETEAFF
TRBJ2-2,TRBV2,-,few,TGTGCCAGCAGCGCCCGCAGGGATACCGGGGAGCTGTTTTTT,CASSARRDTGELFF
TRBJ2-3,TRBV5-1,TRBD2,few,TGCGCCAGCAGCTTGGGTCCAGCGGGGGGCACAGATACGCAGTATTTT,CASSLGPAGGTDTQYF
TRBJ1-6,TRBV27,-,few,TGTGCCAGCAGTTTATGGGGGACTGTAGATTCACCCCTCCACTTT,CASSLWGTVDSPLHF
TRBJ1-1,TRBV18,TRBD1,few,TGTGCCAGCTCACAGACAGGGGGCGACGCTTTCTTT,CASSQTGGDAFF
TRBJ1-2,TRBV29-1,TRBD1,-,TGCAGCGTTGAAAGCTGGGGACAGAACTATGGCTACACCTTC,CSVESWGQNYGYTF
TRBJ1-2,TRBV9,-,-,TGTGCCAGCACCCCGGGGGGAGATAACTATGGCTACACCTTC,CASTPGGDNYGYTF
TRBJ2-5,TRBV5-4,TRBD2,-,TGTGCCAGCAGCCATCGGGGGGGCGGGGAGACCCAGTACTTC,CASSHRGGGETQYF
TRBJ2-5,TRBV6-1,-,few,TGTGCCAGCAGTTTACGCGGTCTTGCGGAGACCCAGTACTTC,CASSLRGLAETQYF
TRBJ1-4,TRBV30,TRBD1,few,TGTGCCTGGAGTTTCACCGACAGGGTGGGGGAAAAACTGTTTTTT,CAWSFTDRVGEKLFF
TRBJ1-2,TRBV7-6,TRBD1,-,TGTGCCAGCAGCTACGACGGACAGGGTCAATATGGCTACACCTTC,CASSYDGQGQYGYTF
TRBJ1-4,TRBV7-2,-,-,TGTGCCAGCAGCTTAGAACAGCTCAATGAAAAACTGTTTTTT,CASSLEQLNEKLFF
TRBJ2-3,TRBV7-2,-,few,TGTGCCAGCAGCATCGGACTACCCAGCACAGATACGCAGTATTTT,CASSIGLPSTDTQYF
TRBJ1-2,TRBV5-4,TRBD1,few,TGTGCCAGCAGCAAAGGGACAGGGGGCGAGGTTTATGGCTACACCTTC,CASSKGTGGEVYGYTF
TRBJ1-5,TRBV7-2,TRBD1,-,TGTGCCAGCAGCCGTCGGACAGGGCCCAATCAGCCCCAGCATTTT,CASSRRTGPNQPQHF
TRBJ1-6,TRBV5-6,-,few,TGTGCCAGCAGCTTGGAAGTGACAACCTATAATTCACCCCTCCACTTT,CASSLEVTTYNSPLHF
TRBJ2-3,TRBV18,-,-,TGTGCCAGCTCACAACCGACAGATATCACAGATACGCAGTATTTT,CASSQPTDITDTQYF
TRBJ1-1,TRBV2,TRBD1,-,TGTGCCAGCAGCCGGGCCGGGACAGGGGGTTCCGAAGCTTTCTTC,CASSRAGTGGSEAFF
TRBJ1-6,TRBV4-2,-,many,TGTGCCAGCAGCCAAGATCGTAACAGCAACAATTCACCCCTCCACTTT,CASSQDRNSNNSPLHF
TRBJ1-3,TRBV19,-,-,TGTGCCAGTAGAACTGTTAAACCTGGAAACACCATATATTTT,CASRTVKPGNTIYF
TRBJ1-5,TRBV2,-,-,TGTGCCAGCAGTGACGAGGCCGGGGGCAATCAGCCCCAGCATTTT,CASSDEAGGNQPQHF
TRBJ1-2,TRBV5-1,TRBD1,few,TGCGCCAGCAGCTTGGAGGCAGGGGGGAGCTATGGCTACACCTTC,CASSLEAGGSYGYTF
TRBJ1-1,TRBV7-9,-,few,TGTGCCAGCAGCCAAGACAGGACGAACACTGAAGCTTTCTTT,CASSQDRTNTEAFF
TRBJ2-7,TRBV15,-,-,TGTGCCACCAGCAGAGTTTCCGGGGTAGACGAGCAGTACTTC,CATSRVSGVDEQYF
TRBJ1-2,TRBV14,-,-,TGTGCCAGCAGCCATCCCTACGGGGGCTACACCTTC,CASSHPYGGYTF
TRBJ1-1,TRBV11-2,-,few,TGTGCCAGCAGCCGACGGTCGGGGAACACTGAAGCTTTCTTT,CASSRRSGNTEAFF
TRBJ2-5,TRBV27,TRBD1,-,TGTGCCAGCAGTTTCCGGGACAGGGACGGGACCCAGTACTTC,CASSFRDRDGTQYF
TRBJ1-2,TRBV28,TRBD1,few,TGTGCCAGCAGTCCCCGCGGGACAGCTAACTATGGCTACACCTTC,CASSPRGTANYGYTF
TRBJ1-6,TRBV9,-,few,TGTGCCAGCAGCGTAGCCTTGTTTAATTCACCCCTCCACTTT,CASSVALFNSPLHF
TRBJ2-3,TRBV10-3,TRBD2,few,TGTGCCATCAGTGAGATTTCGACGGGGACTAGCGGGGGGGCCGGGGAGGATACGCAGTATTTT,CAISEISTGTSGGAGEDTQYF
TRBJ2-2,TRBV19,TRBD1,few,TGTGCCAGTAGGGGCGTCCTGGGACAGGGGTTTACCGGGGAGCTGTTTTTT,CASRGVLGQGFTGELFF
TRBJ1-2,TRBV5-6,TRBD1,-,TGTGCCAGCAGCCCGGGACAGATGGTTGGCTACACCTTC,CASSPGQMVGYTF
TRBJ1-1,TRBV11-1,-,-,TGTGCCAGCAGCTTAAACAGGGCGTACACTGAAGCTTTCTTT,CASSLNRAYTEAFF
TRBJ2-7,TRBV19,TRBD1,few,TGTGCCAGCCGTGGGACAGGGGAGCCCGAGCAGTACTTC,CASRGTGEPEQYF